The 24 T cell receptor beta chains given below trace back to one sample, sequenced in a study of lymphopenia after photon versus proton radiotherapy (dated by TCRdb to the late 2010s). Receptor libraries were prepared by the immunoSEQ multiplex PCR assay. TCRdb carries this immuneACCESS record with in-frame sequences only. Its versions omit some clonotypes, under half of them owing to an unresolved V gene in the studies checked, with the rest unexplained. The sample profile shows 160,000 or so clones; less than 90% of them were found once. The ten largest clones represent around 5% of the sample. This sample comprised peripheral blood, obtained from a patient treated with photon-based radiotherapy. All receptors derive from a man in his forties or fifties with gastric cancer.

V is TRBV5-4 and J is TRBJ1-1; D is unresolved. The V and J ends lost 2 bases and 2 bases respectively, with 10 bases between them. This CDR3 has 14 amino acids. CDR1 SGHNT and CDR2 YYREEE come from the germline V gene (reference sequence). The CDR3 spells CASSFGGSNTEAFF. DNA for the CDR3: TGTGCCAGCAGCTTTGGAGGGAGTAACACTGAAGCTTTCTTT.

The genes are TRBV11-2 and TRBJ2-7; 9 nucleotides align to TRBD2. From germline, CDR1 is SGHAT and CDR2 FQNNGV. The CDR3 length is 14 residues. Unmatched junction bases numbered 5, after V lost 3 bases and J lost 5 bases. CDR3 bases: TGTGCCAGCAGCTTTAGCGGGAGATCCCACGAGCAGTACTTC. The encoded protein is CASSFSGRSHEQYF.

The V call is TRBV7-9, the J call TRBJ1-3; D is possibly TRBD1 (6 bases). From germline, CDR1 is SEHNR and CDR2 FQNEAQ (reference sequence). The V end lost 4 bases, the J end lost 15 bases, and 19 bases lay between the germline ends. The CDR3 totals 13 residues. CDR3 sequence (DNA): TGTGCCAGCAGCTATTCGGACAGCGAACCTCCATATTTT. It encodes CASSYSDSEPPYF.

The CDR3, as DNA: TGTGCCAGCAGGCCGCCGGGACCCCCCTACGAGCAGTACTTC. Protein product: CASRPPGPPYEQYF. The chain employs TRBV28 and TRBJ2-7; D may be TRBD1 or TRBD2 (5 bases each). V dropped 6 bases and J dropped 2 bases, with 14 bases sitting between them. This CDR3 region has 14 residues. Germline-derived CDR1 and CDR2 are MDHEN and SYDVKM.

The chain recombines TRBV27 with TRBJ2-7, with 12 bases fitting TRBD2. This CDR3 spans 15 amino acids. In germline, CDR1 is MNHEY, CDR2 SMNVEV (reference sequence). Germline trimming cut 5 bases from V and 5 bases from J; bases unmatched to any gene: 7. The CDR3 region is CASSQTSGSLNEQYF. The CDR3 DNA follows: TGTGCCAGCAGTCAGACTAGCGGGAGTTTAAACGAGCAGTACTTC.

This chain uses TRBV4-1 with TRBJ2-3, with TRBD2 matching over 9 bases. Germline values: CDR1 MGHRA, CDR2 YSYEKL. The CDR3 extends over 18 amino acids. With 0 bases clipped from V and 5 bases from J, the junction kept 12 bases outside the gene matches. This chain's CDR3 is CASSQESTASGIVDTQYF. For the CDR3, the DNA is TGCGCCAGCAGCCAAGAAAGTACGGCTAGCGGGATTGTAGATACGCAGTATTTT.

The rearrangement uses TRBV20-1 and TRBJ1-1; TRBD1 is a possible D gene (6 bases). Trimming took 6 bases from V and 8 from J, leaving 13 bases between them. The CDR3 has 11 amino acids. From germline, CDR1 is DFQATT and CDR2 SNEGSKA (reference sequence). This chain's CDR3 is CSAPGALEAFF. CDR3 sequence (DNA): TGCAGTGCCCCAGGGGCTTTAGAAGCTTTCTTT.

CDR3 loop: CASGTGTGAYNEQFF. The CDR3 bases are TGTGCCAGCGGAACCGGGACAGGGGCCTACAATGAGCAGTTCTTC. The V and J genes are TRBV2 and TRBJ2-1, with 10 bases that match TRBD1. Losses at the gene ends were 8 bases for V and 2 bases for J; bases not matched to a gene: 6. Germline-derived CDR1 and CDR2 are SNHLY and FYNNEI. The CDR3 consists of 15 residues.

The chain links TRBV19 to TRBJ2-1; 7 bases line up with TRBD2. CDR1 is LNHDA and CDR2 is SQIVND in the germline V gene (reference sequence). This CDR3 has 14 residues. Trimming removed 2 bases from V and 10 bases from J; junction bases left unmatched: 8. CDR3 DNA: TGTGCCAGTAGTATAAGACCCCGGGGGGAGGAGCAGTTCTTC. Translating gives CASSIRPRGEEQFF.

This CDR3 is CASSLTSGSWADTQYF. The CDR3 bases are TGTGCCAGCAGCTTGACTAGCGGGAGTTGGGCAGATACGCAGTATTTT. The chain employs TRBV7-9 and TRBJ2-3, with 12 nucleotides matching TRBD2. In germline, CDR1 is SEHNR, CDR2 FQNEAQ (reference sequence). This CDR3 is 16 amino acids long. Germline trimming cut 3 bases from V and 4 bases from J; bases unmatched to any gene: 5.

This clone was seen more than once but under ten times. The chain couples TRBV25-1 to TRBJ1-2, with a possible D match to TRBD1 (5 bases). Germline V gene lookup returns CDR1 MGHDK and CDR2 SYGVNS. Trimming cost V 3 bases and J 2 bases, with 13 bases left between them. There are 15 residues in the CDR3. CDR3 DNA sequence: TGTGCCAGCAGTGATACCGGGGGAGGAAACTATGGCTACACCTTC. Translation gives CASSDTGGGNYGYTF.

The gene calls are TRBV7-6 and TRBJ1-5; D may be TRBD1 (6 bases). Germline V CDR1 and CDR2: SGHVS, FNYEAQ. V lost 3 bases, J lost 7 bases, and 10 bases lay in between. The CDR3 consists of 13 residues. CDR3 in DNA: TGTGCCAGCAGCTTGGGAAGGGGGCAGCCCCAGCATTTT. It codes for CASSLGRGQPQHF.

V and J are TRBV4-2 and TRBJ2-1; 9 positions match TRBD2. CDR3 size: 16 residues. V shed 0 bases and J 7 bases; nucleotides not matched to a gene: 7. Germline CDR1 reads LGHNA; CDR2 reads YNFKEQ. The CDR3 reads CASSQEPSGTLNEQFF. The CDR3 DNA reads as TGTGCCAGCAGCCAAGAACCTAGCGGGACTCTTAATGAGCAGTTCTTC.

The table lists this clone with a count of one. The genes are TRBV19 and TRBJ1-1, with 7 nucleotides matching TRBD1. J gave up 0 bases and V 6 bases, and 10 bases lay outside the gene matches. The CDR3 spans 16 residues. Germline lookup yields CDR1 LNHDA and CDR2 SQIVND (reference sequence). CDR3 in amino acids: CASSIPLGQMNTEAFF. The CDR3 nucleotides are TGTGCCAGTAGCATACCCTTGGGACAGATGAACACTGAAGCTTTCTTT.

This chain links TRBV7-8 with TRBJ1-1; possibly TRBD1 for D (5 bases). The CDR3 extends over 13 amino acids. V shed 2 bases and J shed 6 bases, with 10 bases lying between them. Germline V gives CDR1 SGHVS, CDR2 FQNEAQ. This CDR3 is CASSLNRLAEAFF. CDR3 in DNA: TGTGCCAGCAGCTTAAACAGGTTGGCTGAAGCTTTCTTT.

The rearrangement links TRBV28 to TRBJ2-1; 9 bases are shared with TRBD1. This CDR3 spans 15 amino acids. Germline CDR1 is MDHEN and CDR2 is SYDVKM. J was trimmed by 6 bases and V by 7 bases; bases with no gene match: 10. CDR3 loop: CASTKRGTGSNEQFF. The CDR3, as DNA: TGTGCCAGCACCAAAAGGGGGACAGGGAGCAATGAGCAGTTCTTC.

The chain joins TRBV9 to TRBJ2-2; D uncertain. V was trimmed by 4 bases and J by 5 bases, leaving 12 bases between them. Germline values: CDR1 SGDLS, CDR2 YYNGEE. The CDR3 has 14 amino acids. The CDR3, as DNA: TGTGCCAGCAGCTTGGGAAGTGAGACCGGGGAGCTGTTTTTT. Protein: CASSLGSETGELFF.

V is TRBV5-1 and J is TRBJ1-1; no clear D gene. In germline, CDR1 is SGHRS, CDR2 YFSETQ. This CDR3 comprises 12 residues. V was shortened by 4 bases and J by 5 bases, with 9 bases between the two germline ends. The CDR3 is CASSQQGTEAFF. The DNA of the CDR3 is TGCGCCAGCAGCCAACAAGGGACTGAAGCTTTCTTT. Full variable domain (outside the CDR3, taken from reference TRBV5-1 and TRBJ1-1): KAGVTQTPRYLIKTRGQQVTLSCSPISGHRSVSWYQQTPGQGLQFLFEYFSETQRNKGNFPGRFSGRQFSNSRSEMNVSTLELGDSALYLCASSQQGTEAFFGQGTRLTVV.

The chain is built from TRBV7-9 and TRBJ1-2; D uncertain. The CDR3 extends over 14 amino acids. The germline CDR1 and CDR2 sequences are SEHNR and FQNEAQ (reference sequence). V was pared by 4 bases and J by 0 bases, with 9 bases between. Here the CDR3 reads CASSSAGPNYGYTF. In DNA form, the CDR3 reads TGTGCCAGCAGCTCCGCCGGGCCTAACTATGGCTACACCTTC.

The chain uses TRBV5-1 and TRBJ2-3; the D is unclear. The ends were cut back, 4 bases at V and 1 base at J, with 13 bases in the middle. CDR1 SGHRS and CDR2 YFSETQ come from the germline V gene. This CDR3 is built from 15 residues. CDR3 protein: CASSRTGQGTDTQYF. The CDR3 nucleotides are TGCGCCAGCAGCCGGACGGGTCAGGGCACAGATACGCAGTATTTT.

This chain joins TRBV4-1 and TRBJ2-3; weak D call: TRBD1 (6 bases). Germline values: CDR1 MGHRA, CDR2 YSYEKL. CDR3 size: 17 residues. The germline V and J ends were trimmed by 0 bases and 9 bases, with 22 bases remaining between them. The CDR3 spells CASSQDGNRVWSGTQYF. The CDR3 nucleotides read TGCGCCAGCAGCCAAGATGGGAACAGGGTATGGTCGGGCACGCAGTATTTT.

V gene TRBV4-3 combines with J gene TRBJ2-7, with 8 bases matching TRBD1. CDR1 LGHNA and CDR2 YSLEER come from the germline V gene. The CDR3 spans 16 residues. The V and J ends lost 1 base and 3 bases, in that order; junction bases with no gene match: 8. The CDR3 region is CASSQGTGTGDYEQYF. The CDR3 DNA reads as TGCGCCAGCAGCCAAGGGACAGGGACAGGAGACTACGAGCAGTACTTC.

The chain has TRBV9 and TRBJ2-1, with D perhaps TRBD1 (5 bases). Per germline, CDR1 SGDLS and CDR2 YYNGEE. The V and J ends lost 0 bases and 8 bases respectively, with 15 bases between them. CDR3 size: 15 residues. CDR3 in DNA: TGTGCCAGCAGCGTAGTAGGTGGGGCGGTGGATGAGCAGTTCTTC. Protein sequence: CASSVVGGAVDEQFF.

The V call is TRBV7-3, the J call TRBJ2-1; D is unclear. V was trimmed by 0 bases and J by 8 bases, leaving 14 bases between them. CDR3 length: 15 amino acids. Looked up from germline, CDR1 is SGHTA and CDR2 is FQGTGA. CDR3 amino acids: CASSLTGPPPYEQFF. CDR3 nucleotide sequence: TGTGCCAGCAGCTTAACCGGTCCCCCTCCTTATGAGCAGTTCTTC.